These 32 T cell receptor beta chains came from one sample sequenced in a study of CD4 T cells in relation to SARS-CoV-2 and coronaviruses. The table came from immunoSEQ multiplex PCR; TCRdb's copy has only in-frame clones and leaves some out. The top ten clones hold 20% to 25% of a sample with about 27,000 clones, 76% of them seen once. Their target antigens are unknown. Before the COVID-19 pandemic, during about 2010-2019, CD4+ T cells were taken from unexposed donors. After about 10 days of culture, CD4+ T cells were isolated. The source material was CD4+ T cells from PBMCs, cultured in vitro. The receptor set was obtained from a human donor in good health.

The rearrangement links TRBV7-3 to TRBJ2-6; no definite D call. CDR1 and CDR2 from the germline V gene are SGHTA and FQGTGA. V lost 5 bases to trimming and J lost 1 base, with 12 bases between them. This CDR3 comprises 16 residues. The CDR3 loop is CASSPASLSGANVLTF. The CDR3 bases are TGTGCCAGCAGCCCGGCCAGTTTGTCTGGGGCCAACGTCCTGACTTTC.

CDR3 nucleotide sequence: TGTGCCAGCGCCCAGTTTAGCGGGAGGAATAATGAGCAGTTCTTC. Encoded protein: CASAQFSGRNNEQFF. The gene calls are TRBV4-2 and TRBJ2-1, with 10 bases identical to TRBD2. V lost 8 bases and J lost 7; bases outside the gene matches: 11. CDR1 and CDR2 from the germline V gene are LGHNA and YNFKEQ. The CDR3 has 15 amino acids.

CDR3 residues: CASSTSGRTYEQYF. CDR3 nucleotides: TGTGCCAGCAGTACGAGCGGGAGGACCTACGAGCAGTACTTC. J is TRBJ2-7 and V is TRBV27; TRBD2 aligns across 9 bases. Looked up from germline, CDR1 is MNHEY and CDR2 is SMNVEV (reference sequence). The CDR3 has 14 amino acids. The J segment lost 2 bases and the V segment lost 5 bases, leaving 4 bases of the junction unmatched.

This clone was recorded a few times. The chain links TRBV4-1 to TRBJ1-4, with D uncertain. Germline values: CDR1 MGHRA, CDR2 YSYEKL. This CDR3 contains 13 residues. V was pared by 4 bases and J by 10 bases, with 13 bases between. The CDR3 nucleotides are TGCGCCAGCAGCCCCCCCGGAGGTCGAAAACTGTTTTTT. It codes for CASSPPGGRKLFF.

The chain employs TRBV25-1 and TRBJ2-7; tentatively, D is TRBD2 (6 bases). The ends were cut back, 5 bases at V and 1 base at J, with 12 bases in the middle. The length of the CDR3 is 14 residues. Per the germline V gene, CDR1 is MGHDK and CDR2 is SYGVNS. The CDR3 spells CASSTSGRSYEQYF. CDR3 sequence (DNA): TGTGCCAGCAGTACTTCAGGGAGGTCCTACGAGCAGTACTTC.

This sequence joins TRBV18 and TRBJ2-7; TRBD2 agrees at 13 bases. Germline CDR1 reads KGHSH; CDR2 reads LQKENI. The trim removed 6 bases at V and 2 bases at J, leaving 13 bases unmatched. The CDR3 runs to 18 residues. The CDR3 sequence: CASSLGLAGVSITYEQYF. As DNA, the CDR3 is TGTGCCAGCTCCCTCGGACTAGCGGGAGTCTCCATAACCTACGAGCAGTACTTC.

The rearrangement links TRBV19 to TRBJ2-7; D is perhaps TRBD2 (6 bases). CDR1 and CDR2 from the germline V gene are LNHDA and SQIVND (reference sequence). The V and J ends lost 10 bases and 6 bases respectively, with 16 bases between them. There are 12 residues in the CDR3. The CDR3 DNA reads TGTGCCACCGGGCCGGACTACGGCGAGCAGTACTTC. The encoded protein is CATGPDYGEQYF. Complete variable domain (other parts from reference TRBV19 and TRBJ2-7): DGGITQSPKYLFRKEGQNVTLSCEQNLNHDAMYWYRQDPGQGLRLIYYSQIVNDFQKGDIAEGYSVSREKKESFPLTVTSAQKNPTAFYLCATGPDYGEQYFGPGTRLTVT.

The CDR3 DNA sequence: TGTGCCAGCTCTGGGCCGGTGAACACTGAAGCTTTCTTT. Its translation: CASSGPVNTEAFF. The V call is TRBV18, the J call TRBJ1-1; D unresolved. This CDR3 region has 13 residues. The V end lost 6 bases, the J end lost 0 bases, and 8 bases lay between the germline ends. Germline values: CDR1 KGHSH, CDR2 LQKENI.

This chain uses TRBV7-9 with TRBJ2-1; D unresolved. The germline V and J ends were trimmed by 4 bases and 9 bases, with 10 bases remaining between them. The germline CDR1 and CDR2 sequences are SEHNR and FQNEAQ (reference sequence). CDR3 length equals 12 residues. CDR3 in DNA: TGTGCCAGCAGCTCGACTGACTTTGAGCAGTTCTTC. Protein product: CASSSTDFEQFF. Full variable domain (remainder filled in from reference TRBV7-9 and TRBJ2-1): DTGVSQNPRHKITKRGQNVTFRCDPISEHNRLYWYRQTLGQGPEFLTYFQNEAQLEKSRLLSDRFSAERPKGSFSTLEIQRTEQGDSAMYLCASSSTDFEQFFGPGTRLTVL.

This clone has only a few counts. The rearrangement links TRBV7-8 to TRBJ2-1; no firm D call. The CDR3 loop spans 13 amino acids. The V and J ends lost 8 bases and 5 bases respectively, with 13 bases between them. Germline CDR1 and CDR2: SGHVS and FQNEAQ. In DNA form, the CDR3 reads TGTGCCAGCCATCAGGTGTCGGACAATGAGCAGTTCTTC. It specifies CASHQVSDNEQFF.

This chain uses TRBV5-5 with TRBJ2-3, with D perhaps TRBD2 (7 bases). CDR3 length: 17 residues. V was pared by 0 bases and J by 6 bases, with 20 bases between. Germline CDR1 is SGHKS and CDR2 is YYEKEE (reference sequence). CDR3 sequence: CASSLVARGGVGDTQYF. In DNA, the CDR3 is TGTGCCAGCAGCTTGGTTGCCAGAGGGGGGGTTGGGGATACGCAGTATTTT.

The genes are TRBV18 and TRBJ1-4; D may be TRBD1 (5 bases). The CDR3 loop spans 16 amino acids. Germline CDR1 KGHSH, CDR2 LQKENI. V shed 2 bases and J shed 4 bases, with 14 bases lying between them. The CDR3 region has the DNA TGTGCCAGCTCACCAAGCATGGGGGAGGTTAATGAAAAACTGTTTTTT. It encodes CASSPSMGEVNEKLFF.

The rearrangement joins TRBV4-1 to TRBJ2-7; D is unclear. CDR1 MGHRA and CDR2 YSYEKL come from the germline V gene. The CDR3 runs 14 residues. V was trimmed by 4 bases and J by 2 bases, leaving 12 bases between them. The CDR3 DNA reads TGCGCCAGCAGCCCCCTGGGCAGCCCCTACGAGCAGTACTTC. Protein sequence: CASSPLGSPYEQYF.

The rearrangement links TRBV27 to TRBJ1-6; D uncertain. The length of the CDR3 is 15 residues. The V end was cut by 3 bases, the J end by 9 bases, with 15 bases between. The germline CDR1 and CDR2 sequences are MNHEY and SMNVEV (reference sequence). CDR3: CASSFNPAPGSPLHF. The CDR3 DNA reads TGTGCCAGCAGTTTCAACCCGGCCCCGGGTTCACCCCTCCACTTT.

The V and J genes are TRBV18 and TRBJ2-1, with 15 bases fitting TRBD2. Germline CDR1 is KGHSH and CDR2 is LQKENI. The J segment lost 7 bases and the V segment lost 4 bases, leaving 5 bases of the junction unmatched. The CDR3 contains 16 residues. The CDR3 sequence: CASSLGLAGGSNEQFF. The CDR3 bases are TGTGCCAGCTCACTGGGACTAGCGGGGGGTTCAAATGAGCAGTTCTTC. Based on the CDR3 plus reference TRBV18 and TRBJ2-1, the full variable domain is NAGVMQNPRHLVRRRGQEARLRCSPMKGHSHVYWYRQLPEEGLKFMVYLQKENIIDESGMPKERFSAEFPKEGPSILRIQQVVRGDSAAYFCASSLGLAGGSNEQFFGPGTRLTVL.

This clone was seen more than once but under ten times. The genes are TRBV7-2 and TRBJ2-7; no definite D call. V lost 4 bases and J lost 5, with 9 bases in between. The CDR3 sequence is 12 residues long. Germline CDR1 is SGHTA and CDR2 is FQGNSA. The CDR3 reads CASSSFGNEQYF. The CDR3 DNA is TGTGCCAGCAGCTCCTTCGGCAACGAGCAGTACTTC.

There are a few counts of this clone. The genes are TRBV19 and TRBJ2-2; D is possibly TRBD2 (6 bases). From germline, CDR1 is LNHDA and CDR2 SQIVND (reference sequence). Deletions cut 9 bases from V and 4 bases from J, with 18 bases between. CDR3 length: 15 residues. The CDR3 is CASVKRGLLTGELFF. The CDR3 DNA reads TGTGCCAGCGTCAAACGGGGACTCCTCACCGGGGAGCTGTTTTTT.

V is TRBV6-2 or TRBV6-3 and J is TRBJ2-7; D is undetermined. CDR1 and CDR2 from the germline V gene are MNHEY and SVGEGT. This CDR3 contains 13 residues. Trimming took 2 bases from V and 4 from J, leaving 9 bases between them. CDR3 sequence: CASSYGRKYEQYF. CDR3 bases: TGTGCCAGCAGTTACGGCAGGAAATACGAGCAGTACTTC.

V usage is TRBV6-2 or TRBV6-3 and J usage is TRBJ1-2, with 9 bases identical to TRBD1. CDR3 size: 13 residues. Trimming at V came to 5 bases and at J to 9 bases, leaving 7 bases not matched to a gene. Germline V lookup: CDR1 MNHEY, CDR2 SVGEGT. The CDR3 region is CASSLQGAGSYTF. DNA for the CDR3: TGTGCCAGCAGTCTACAGGGGGCTGGGAGCTACACCTTC.

This clone was counted once. The chain is built from TRBV12-5 and TRBJ2-1; 7 nucleotides line up with TRBD2. V was pared by 5 bases and J by 5 bases, with 9 bases of the junction left unmatched. In germline, CDR1 is LGHNT, CDR2 FRNRAP. The CDR3 runs to 15 residues. The CDR3 loop is CASGPGLVGDNEQFF. The DNA of the CDR3 is TGTGCTAGTGGTCCCGGACTAGTCGGGGACAATGAGCAGTTCTTC.

In regard to this clone: One junction end does not reproduce the germline sequence, and a read error may be involved. The genes are TRBV11-2 and TRBJ2-7; possible D gene TRBD2, 6 bases. The germline gives CDR1 SGHAT, CDR2 FQNNGV. The CDR3 is made up of 13 amino acids. Here the CDR3 DNA reads TGTGCCAGCGGAGAAGGGAGGTCCTCCGAGCAGTACTTC. Protein sequence: CASGEGRSSEQYF.

J is TRBJ2-4 and V is TRBV6-1; possibly TRBD2 for D (5 bases). V was shortened by 1 base and J by 2 bases, with 15 bases between the two germline ends. The V gene's germline CDR1 is MNHNS and CDR2 SASEGT. CDR3 size: 17 residues. Here the CDR3 reads CASSEERTLGTKNIQYF. In nucleotides, the CDR3 is TGTGCCAGCAGTGAAGAGCGGACCCTGGGAACCAAAAACATTCAGTACTTC.

The chain joins TRBV7-6 to TRBJ2-3, with D uncertain. The germline gives CDR1 SGHVS, CDR2 FNYEAQ. V lost 4 bases, J lost 1 base, and 15 bases lay in between. The length of the CDR3 is 16 residues. The chain's CDR3 is CASSSAPPDGTDTQYF. The CDR3 nucleotides read TGTGCCAGCAGCTCGGCCCCTCCAGACGGCACAGATACGCAGTATTTT.

The chain employs TRBV4-1 and TRBJ2-7, with D unresolved. Per germline, CDR1 MGHRA and CDR2 YSYEKL. The CDR3 extends over 13 amino acids. Trimming shortened V by 1 base and J by 2 bases, and 6 bases separated the two germline ends. CDR3 region: CASSQASTYEQYF. The CDR3 DNA reads as TGCGCCAGCAGCCAAGCGTCAACCTACGAGCAGTACTTC.

This chain uses TRBV2 with TRBJ1-2; a possible D gene is TRBD1 (6 bases). The CDR3 length is 14 residues. The V and J ends lost 6 bases and 1 base respectively, with 12 bases between them. Germline CDR1 and CDR2: SNHLY and FYNNEI. In nucleotides, the CDR3 is TGTGCCAGCAGAGCTCGACAGGATAACTATGGCTACACCTTC. Its translation is CASRARQDNYGYTF.

This clone has only one observation. V is TRBV5-5 and J is TRBJ1-1, with unresolved D. Looked up from germline, CDR1 is SGHKS and CDR2 is YYEKEE (reference sequence). This CDR3 is built from 14 residues. Between the trimmed V and J ends, which lost 0 bases and 3 bases, there was a span of 9 bases. CDR3 residues: CASSLVIWDTEAFF. CDR3 nucleotides: TGTGCCAGCAGCTTGGTTATCTGGGACACTGAAGCTTTCTTT. Full variable domain (outside the CDR3, taken from reference TRBV5-5 and TRBJ1-1): DAGVTQSPTHLIKTRGQQVTLRCSPISGHKSVSWYQQVLGQGPQFIFQYYEKEERGRGNFPDRFSARQFPNYSSELNVNALLLGDSALYLCASSLVIWDTEAFFGQGTRLTVV.

This chain uses TRBV27 with TRBJ2-3; 8 bases match TRBD1. The V gene end was trimmed by 3 bases and the J gene end by 0 bases; junction bases not matched to a gene: 5. CDR1 MNHEY and CDR2 SMNVEV come from the germline V gene (reference sequence). There are 16 residues in the CDR3. The CDR3 nucleotides read TGTGCCAGCAGTTTCACCGGGACAGGAAGCACAGATACGCAGTATTTT. It codes for CASSFTGTGSTDTQYF.

The chain combines TRBV2 with TRBJ2-1; 13 bases are shared with TRBD2. Germline CDR1 and CDR2: SNHLY and FYNNEI. CDR3 length: 15 amino acids. Losses at the gene ends were 6 bases for V and 6 bases for J; bases not matched to a gene: 5. CDR3 coding DNA: TGTGCCAGCAGCGTGACTAGCGGGGGGACCAATGAGCAGTTCTTC. Amino acids: CASSVTSGGTNEQFF.

The rearrangement links TRBV6-5 to TRBJ2-3; TRBD2 matches 11 bases. Germline V gene sequence: CDR1 MNHEY, CDR2 SVGAGI. V was pared by 7 bases and J by 7 bases, with 10 bases of the junction left unmatched. This CDR3 contains 15 residues. The CDR3 loop is CASKEVAGGPNTQYF. The CDR3 nucleotides are TGTGCCAGCAAAGAAGTAGCGGGAGGGCCAAATACGCAGTATTTT.

This chain joins TRBV5-1 and TRBJ2-3; the match to TRBD1 covers 7 bases. The CDR3 has 15 residues. V trimming: 6 bases; J trimming: 0 bases; junction bases outside the gene matches: 7. Per germline, CDR1 SGHRS and CDR2 YFSETQ. The CDR3 here is CASKDRTISTDTQYF. The CDR3 nucleotides are TGCGCCAGCAAGGACAGGACCATTAGCACAGATACGCAGTATTTT.

J is TRBJ1-1 and V is TRBV29-1; D gene ambiguous. The CDR3 covers 13 residues. Germline lookup yields CDR1 SQVTM and CDR2 ANQGSEA. Trimming left V 3 bases short and J 2 bases short, with 10 bases between. The CDR3, as DNA: TGCAGCGTTGAGATCGTGCGAAACACTGAAGCTTTCTTT. The encoded protein is CSVEIVRNTEAFF.

The table lists this clone with a few counts. V is TRBV6-4 and J is TRBJ2-3; 9 bases are shared with TRBD2. V was clipped by 3 bases and J by 2 bases; unmatched bases: 6. Per the germline V gene, CDR1 is MRHNA and CDR2 is SNTAGT. The CDR3 sequence is 16 residues long. The CDR3 is CASSESGTSSTDTQYF. The CDR3 DNA follows: TGTGCCAGCAGTGAGTCCGGGACTAGCTCCACAGATACGCAGTATTTT.